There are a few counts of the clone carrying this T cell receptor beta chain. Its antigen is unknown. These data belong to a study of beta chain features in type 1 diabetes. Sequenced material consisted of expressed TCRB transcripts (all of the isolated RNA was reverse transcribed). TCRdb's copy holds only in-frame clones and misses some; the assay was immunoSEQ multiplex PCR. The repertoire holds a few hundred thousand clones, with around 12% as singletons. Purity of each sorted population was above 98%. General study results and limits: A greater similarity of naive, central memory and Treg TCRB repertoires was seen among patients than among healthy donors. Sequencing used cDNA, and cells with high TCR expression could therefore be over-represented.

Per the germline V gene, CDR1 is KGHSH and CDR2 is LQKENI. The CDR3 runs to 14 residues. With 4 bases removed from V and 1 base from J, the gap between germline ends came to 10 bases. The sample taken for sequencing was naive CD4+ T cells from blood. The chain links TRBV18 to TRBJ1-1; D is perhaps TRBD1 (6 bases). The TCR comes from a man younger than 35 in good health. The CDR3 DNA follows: TGTGCCAGCTCACAGGGACACTCGAACACTGAAGCTTTCTTT. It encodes CASSQGHSNTEAFF.